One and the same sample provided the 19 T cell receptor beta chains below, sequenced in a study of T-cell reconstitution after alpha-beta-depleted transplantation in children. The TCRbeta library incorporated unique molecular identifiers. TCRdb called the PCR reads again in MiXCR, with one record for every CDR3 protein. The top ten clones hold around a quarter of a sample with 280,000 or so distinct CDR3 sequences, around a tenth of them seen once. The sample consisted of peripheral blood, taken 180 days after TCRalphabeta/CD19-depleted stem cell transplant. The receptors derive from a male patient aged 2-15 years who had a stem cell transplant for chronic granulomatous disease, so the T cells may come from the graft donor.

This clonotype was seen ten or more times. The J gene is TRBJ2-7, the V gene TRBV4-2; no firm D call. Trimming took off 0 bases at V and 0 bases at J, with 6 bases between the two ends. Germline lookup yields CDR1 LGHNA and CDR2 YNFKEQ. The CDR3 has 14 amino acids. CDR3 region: CASSQDLDSYEQYF. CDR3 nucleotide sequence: TGTGCCAGCAGCCAAGATCTTGACTCCTACGAGCAGTACTTC.

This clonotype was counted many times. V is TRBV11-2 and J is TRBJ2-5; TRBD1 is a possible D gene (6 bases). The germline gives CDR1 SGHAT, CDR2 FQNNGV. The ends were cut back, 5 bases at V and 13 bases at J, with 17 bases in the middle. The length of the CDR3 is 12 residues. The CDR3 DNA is TGTGCCAGCAGCCTTGGACAGCAAGTGGTGTACTTC. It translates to CASSLGQQVVYF.

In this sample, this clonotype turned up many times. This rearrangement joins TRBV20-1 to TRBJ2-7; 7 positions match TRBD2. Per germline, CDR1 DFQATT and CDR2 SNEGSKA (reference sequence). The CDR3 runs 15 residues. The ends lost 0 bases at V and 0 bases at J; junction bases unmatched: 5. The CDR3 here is CSARDKPSGSYEQYF. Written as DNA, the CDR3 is TGCAGTGCTAGAGATAAACCTAGCGGCTCCTACGAGCAGTACTTC.

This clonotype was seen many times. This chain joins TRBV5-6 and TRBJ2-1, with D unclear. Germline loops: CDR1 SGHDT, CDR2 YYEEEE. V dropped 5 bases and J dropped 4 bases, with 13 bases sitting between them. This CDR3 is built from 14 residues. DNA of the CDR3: TGTGCCAGCAGTTCGTTTCGAACGTACAATGAGCAGTTCTTC. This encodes CASSSFRTYNEQFF. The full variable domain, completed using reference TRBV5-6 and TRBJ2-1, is DAGVTQSPTHLIKTRGQQVTLRCSPKSGHDTVSWYQQALGQGPQFIFQYYEEEERQRGNFPDRFSGHQFPNYSSELNVNALLLGDSALYLCASSSFRTYNEQFFGPGTRLTVL.

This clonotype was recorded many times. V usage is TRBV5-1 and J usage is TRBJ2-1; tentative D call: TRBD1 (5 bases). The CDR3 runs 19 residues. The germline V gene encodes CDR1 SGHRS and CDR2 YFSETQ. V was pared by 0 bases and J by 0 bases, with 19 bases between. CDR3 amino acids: CASSLGQGLIQSSYNEQFF. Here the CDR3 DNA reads TGCGCCAGCAGCTTGGGCCAGGGTCTTATCCAAAGCTCCTACAATGAGCAGTTCTTC.

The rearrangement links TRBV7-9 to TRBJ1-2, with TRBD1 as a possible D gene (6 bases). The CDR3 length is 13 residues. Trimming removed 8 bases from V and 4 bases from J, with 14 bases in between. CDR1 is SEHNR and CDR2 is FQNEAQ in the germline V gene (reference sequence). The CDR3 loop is CASGPGQIYGYTF. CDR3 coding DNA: TGTGCCAGCGGCCCCGGACAGATCTATGGCTACACCTTC.

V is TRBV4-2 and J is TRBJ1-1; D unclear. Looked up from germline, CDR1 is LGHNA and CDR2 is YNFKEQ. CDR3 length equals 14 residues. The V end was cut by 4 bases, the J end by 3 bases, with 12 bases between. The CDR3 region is CASSPGMGYTEAFF. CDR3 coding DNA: TGTGCCAGCAGCCCGGGGATGGGTTACACTGAAGCTTTCTTT.

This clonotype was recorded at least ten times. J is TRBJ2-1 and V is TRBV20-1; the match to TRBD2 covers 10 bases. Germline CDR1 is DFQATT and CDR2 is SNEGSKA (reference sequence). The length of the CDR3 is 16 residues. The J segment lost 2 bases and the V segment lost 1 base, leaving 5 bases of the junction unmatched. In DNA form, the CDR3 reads TGCAGTGCTAGAGGGACTAGCGGACAAACCTACAATGAGCAGTTCTTC. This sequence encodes CSARGTSGQTYNEQFF.

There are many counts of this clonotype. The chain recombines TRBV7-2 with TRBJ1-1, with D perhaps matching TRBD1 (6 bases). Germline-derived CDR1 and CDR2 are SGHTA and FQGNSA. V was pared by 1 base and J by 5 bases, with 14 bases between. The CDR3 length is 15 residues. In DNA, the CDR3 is TGTGCCAGCAGCTTAGAGCGGGGGGCAGAGACTGAAGCTTTCTTT. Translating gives CASSLERGAETEAFF.

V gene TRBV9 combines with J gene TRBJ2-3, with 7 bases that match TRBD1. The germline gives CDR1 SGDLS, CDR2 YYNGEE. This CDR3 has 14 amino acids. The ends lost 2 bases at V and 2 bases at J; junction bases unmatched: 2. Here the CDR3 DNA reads TGTGCCAGCAGCGTCGGGACAGTCACAGATACGCAGTATTTT. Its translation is CASSVGTVTDTQYF.

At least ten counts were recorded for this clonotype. CDR3 sequence reads: CASSDSGLGYTF. CDR3 DNA: TGTGCCAGCAGTGATTCAGGGCTCGGCTACACCTTC. V usage is TRBV25-1 and J usage is TRBJ1-2, with D possibly being TRBD1 (5 bases). Deletions cut 3 bases from V and 8 bases from J, with 10 bases between. Germline CDR1 and CDR2: MGHDK and SYGVNS. This CDR3 has 12 amino acids.

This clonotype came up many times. CDR3 amino acids: CASSFGALAKNIQYF. In nucleotides, the CDR3 is TGTGCCAGCAGCTTCGGAGCGTTAGCCAAAAACATTCAGTACTTC. V and J are TRBV7-2 and TRBJ2-4; no definite D call. CDR1 and CDR2 (germline): SGHTA, FQGNSA. The V gene lost 3 bases and the J gene lost 0 bases, with 9 bases spanning the gap. The CDR3 totals 15 residues.

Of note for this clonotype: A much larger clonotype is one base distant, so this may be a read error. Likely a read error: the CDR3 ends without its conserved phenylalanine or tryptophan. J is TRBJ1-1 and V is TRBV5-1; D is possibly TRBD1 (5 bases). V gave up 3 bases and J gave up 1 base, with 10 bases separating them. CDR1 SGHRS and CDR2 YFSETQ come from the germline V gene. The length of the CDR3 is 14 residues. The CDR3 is CASSWGPSNTEAFS. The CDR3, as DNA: TGCGCCAGCAGCTGGGGACCGTCGAACACTGAAGCTTTCTCT.

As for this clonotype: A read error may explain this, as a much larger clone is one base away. CDR3 region: CASSRGATGEQFF. The CDR3 region has the DNA TGCGCCAGCAGTCGCGGTGCCACCGGGGAGCAGTTTTTT. The J gene is TRBJ2-2, the V gene TRBV5-1; weak D call: TRBD2 (5 bases). This CDR3 region has 13 residues. Germline loops: CDR1 SGHRS, CDR2 YFSETQ.

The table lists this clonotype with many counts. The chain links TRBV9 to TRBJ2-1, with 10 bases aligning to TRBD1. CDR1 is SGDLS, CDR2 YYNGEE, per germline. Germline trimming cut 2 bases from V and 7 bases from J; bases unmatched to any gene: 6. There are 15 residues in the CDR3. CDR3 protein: CASSVMTGGVNEQFF. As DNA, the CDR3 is TGTGCCAGCAGCGTTATGACAGGGGGCGTAAATGAGCAGTTCTTC.

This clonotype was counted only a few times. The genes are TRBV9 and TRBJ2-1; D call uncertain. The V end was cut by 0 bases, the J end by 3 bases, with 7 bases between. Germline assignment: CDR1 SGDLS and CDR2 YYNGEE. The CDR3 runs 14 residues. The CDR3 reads CASSVGTNYNEQFF. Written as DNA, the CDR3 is TGTGCCAGCAGCGTAGGGACGAACTACAATGAGCAGTTCTTC.

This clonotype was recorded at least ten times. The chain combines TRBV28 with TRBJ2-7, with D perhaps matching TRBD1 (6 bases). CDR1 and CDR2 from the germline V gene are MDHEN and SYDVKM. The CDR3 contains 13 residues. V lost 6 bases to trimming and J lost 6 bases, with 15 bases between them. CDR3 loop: CASSQGNGREQYF. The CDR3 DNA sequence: TGTGCCAGCAGCCAGGGGAATGGGCGCGAGCAGTACTTC.

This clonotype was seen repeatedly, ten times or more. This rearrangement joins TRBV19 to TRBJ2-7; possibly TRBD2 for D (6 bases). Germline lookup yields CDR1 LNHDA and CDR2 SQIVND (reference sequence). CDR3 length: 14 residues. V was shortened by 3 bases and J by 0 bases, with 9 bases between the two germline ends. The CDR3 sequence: CASSIIGSSYEQYF. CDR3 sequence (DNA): TGTGCCAGTAGTATTATCGGGAGCTCCTACGAGCAGTACTTC.

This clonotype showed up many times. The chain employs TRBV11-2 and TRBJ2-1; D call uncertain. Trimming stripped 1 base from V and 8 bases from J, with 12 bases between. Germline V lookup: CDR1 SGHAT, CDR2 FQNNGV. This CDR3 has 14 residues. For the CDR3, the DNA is TGTGCCAGCAGCTTAGGTTTCAGATCGGATGAGCAGTTCTTC. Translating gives CASSLGFRSDEQFF.